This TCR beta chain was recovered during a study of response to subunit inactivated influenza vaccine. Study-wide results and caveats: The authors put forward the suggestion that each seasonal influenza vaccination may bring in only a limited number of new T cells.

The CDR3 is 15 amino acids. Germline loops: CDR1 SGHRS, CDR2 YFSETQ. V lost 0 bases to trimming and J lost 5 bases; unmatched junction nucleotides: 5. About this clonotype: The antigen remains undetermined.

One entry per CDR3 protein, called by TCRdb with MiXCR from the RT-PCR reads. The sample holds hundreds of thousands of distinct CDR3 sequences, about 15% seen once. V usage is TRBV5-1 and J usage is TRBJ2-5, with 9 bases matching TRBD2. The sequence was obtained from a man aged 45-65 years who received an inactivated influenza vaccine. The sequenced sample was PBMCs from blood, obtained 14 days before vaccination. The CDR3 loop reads CASSLGGRAVETQYF. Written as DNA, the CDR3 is TGCGCCAGCAGCTTGGGCGGGAGGGCCGTGGAGACCCAGTACTTC.